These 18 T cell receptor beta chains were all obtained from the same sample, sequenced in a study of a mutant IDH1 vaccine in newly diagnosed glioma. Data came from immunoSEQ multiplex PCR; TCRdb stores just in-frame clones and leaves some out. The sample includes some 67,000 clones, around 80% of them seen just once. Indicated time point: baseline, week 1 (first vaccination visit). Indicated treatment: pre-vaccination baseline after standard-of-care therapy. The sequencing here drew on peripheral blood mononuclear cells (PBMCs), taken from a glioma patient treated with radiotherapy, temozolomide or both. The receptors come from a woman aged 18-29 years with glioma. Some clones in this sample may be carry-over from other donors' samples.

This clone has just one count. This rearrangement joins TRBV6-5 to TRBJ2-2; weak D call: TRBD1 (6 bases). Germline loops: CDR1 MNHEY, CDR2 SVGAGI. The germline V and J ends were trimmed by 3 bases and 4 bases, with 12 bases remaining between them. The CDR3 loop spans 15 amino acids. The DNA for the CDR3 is TGTGCCAGCAGTTATTTCAGGGGTGGCACCGGGGAGCTGTTTTTT. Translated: CASSYFRGGTGELFF.

In DNA, the CDR3 is TGTGCCAGCAGTTTAGTAGACACCTCGGCCTCCTACGAGCAGTACTTC. This translates into CASSLVDTSASYEQYF. The V call is TRBV27, the J call TRBJ2-7, with unresolved D. Trimming pared 2 bases from V and 0 bases from J, leaving 14 bases between. CDR1 is MNHEY and CDR2 is SMNVEV in the germline V gene (reference sequence). There are 16 residues in the CDR3.

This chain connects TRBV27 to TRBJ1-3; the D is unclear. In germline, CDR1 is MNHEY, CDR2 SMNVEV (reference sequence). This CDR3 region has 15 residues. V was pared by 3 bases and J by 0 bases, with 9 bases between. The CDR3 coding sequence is TGTGCCAGCAGTTTGACGTATAGCTCTGGAAACACCATATATTTT. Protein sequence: CASSLTYSSGNTIYF.

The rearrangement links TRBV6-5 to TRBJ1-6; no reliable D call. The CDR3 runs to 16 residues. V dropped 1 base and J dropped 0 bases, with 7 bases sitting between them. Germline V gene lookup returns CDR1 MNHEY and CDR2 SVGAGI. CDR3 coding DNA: TGTGCCAGCAGTTACTTACAGAGCTCCTATAATTCACCCCTCCACTTT. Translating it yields CASSYLQSSYNSPLHF.

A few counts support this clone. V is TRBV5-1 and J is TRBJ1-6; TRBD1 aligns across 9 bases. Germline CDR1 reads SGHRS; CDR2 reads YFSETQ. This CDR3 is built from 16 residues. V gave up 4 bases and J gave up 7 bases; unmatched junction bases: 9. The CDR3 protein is CASSGGTGTGNSPLHF. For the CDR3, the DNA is TGCGCCAGCAGCGGCGGGACAGGGACGGGAAATTCACCCCTCCACTTT.

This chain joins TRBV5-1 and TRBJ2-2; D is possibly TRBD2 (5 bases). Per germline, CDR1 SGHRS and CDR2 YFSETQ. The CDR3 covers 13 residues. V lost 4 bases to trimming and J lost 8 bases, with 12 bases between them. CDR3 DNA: TGCGCCAGCAGCGTCGACCCGGGAGGGGAGCTGTTTTTT. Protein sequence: CASSVDPGGELFF.

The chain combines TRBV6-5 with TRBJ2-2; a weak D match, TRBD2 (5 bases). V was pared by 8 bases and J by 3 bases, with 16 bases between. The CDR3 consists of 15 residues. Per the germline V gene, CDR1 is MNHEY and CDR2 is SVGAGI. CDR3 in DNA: TGTGCCAGCGTTCGACGCGGGCCGCACACCGGGGAGCTGTTTTTT. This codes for CASVRRGPHTGELFF.

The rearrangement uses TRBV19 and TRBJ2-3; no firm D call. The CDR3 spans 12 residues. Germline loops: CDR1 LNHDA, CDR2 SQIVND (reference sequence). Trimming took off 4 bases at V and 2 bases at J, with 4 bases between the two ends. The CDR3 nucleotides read TGTGCCAGTAGTACTTACACAGATACGCAGTATTTT. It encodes CASSTYTDTQYF.

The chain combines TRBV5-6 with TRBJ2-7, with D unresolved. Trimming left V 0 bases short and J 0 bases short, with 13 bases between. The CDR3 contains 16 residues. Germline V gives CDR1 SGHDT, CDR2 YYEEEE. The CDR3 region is CASSLVAPRSSYEQYF. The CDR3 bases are TGTGCCAGCAGCTTGGTGGCCCCCAGGAGCTCCTACGAGCAGTACTTC.

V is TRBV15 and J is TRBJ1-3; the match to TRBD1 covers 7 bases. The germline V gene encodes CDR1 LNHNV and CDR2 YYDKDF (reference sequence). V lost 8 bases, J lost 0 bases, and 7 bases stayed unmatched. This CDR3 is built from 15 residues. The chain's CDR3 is CATLGTGDSGNTIYF. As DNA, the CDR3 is TGTGCCACCCTTGGTACAGGGGACTCTGGAAACACCATATATTTT.

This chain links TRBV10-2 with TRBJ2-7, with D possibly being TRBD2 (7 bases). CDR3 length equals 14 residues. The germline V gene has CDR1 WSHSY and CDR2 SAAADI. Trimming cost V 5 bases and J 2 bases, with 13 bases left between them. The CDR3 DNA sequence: TGCGCCAGCAGTTTAGCCGGGGGGCCCTACGAGCAGTACTTC. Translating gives CASSLAGGPYEQYF.

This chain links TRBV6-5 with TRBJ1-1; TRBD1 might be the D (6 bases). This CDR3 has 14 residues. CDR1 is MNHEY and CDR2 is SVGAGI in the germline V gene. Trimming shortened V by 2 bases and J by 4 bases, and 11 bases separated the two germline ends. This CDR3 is CASSYGGKGTEAFF. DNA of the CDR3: TGTGCCAGCAGTTACGGGGGCAAGGGCACTGAAGCTTTCTTT.

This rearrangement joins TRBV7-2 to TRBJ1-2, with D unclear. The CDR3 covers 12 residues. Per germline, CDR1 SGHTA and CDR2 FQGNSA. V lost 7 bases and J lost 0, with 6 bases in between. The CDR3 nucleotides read TGTGCCAGCAAAGCCACTAACTATGGCTACACCTTC. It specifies CASKATNYGYTF.

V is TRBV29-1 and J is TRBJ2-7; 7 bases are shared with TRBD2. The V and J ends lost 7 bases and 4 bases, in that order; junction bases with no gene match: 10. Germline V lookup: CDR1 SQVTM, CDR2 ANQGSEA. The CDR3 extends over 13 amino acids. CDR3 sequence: CSGTGPGGYEQYF. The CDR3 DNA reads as TGCAGCGGTACAGGACCCGGGGGGTACGAGCAGTACTTC.

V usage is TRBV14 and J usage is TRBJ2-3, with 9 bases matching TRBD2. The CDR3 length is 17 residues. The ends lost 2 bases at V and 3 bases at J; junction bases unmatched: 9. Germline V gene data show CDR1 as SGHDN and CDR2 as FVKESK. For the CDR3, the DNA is TGTGCCAGCAGCCAACGCGGGGGGGCCTTAGGGACAGATACGCAGTATTTT. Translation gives CASSQRGGALGTDTQYF.

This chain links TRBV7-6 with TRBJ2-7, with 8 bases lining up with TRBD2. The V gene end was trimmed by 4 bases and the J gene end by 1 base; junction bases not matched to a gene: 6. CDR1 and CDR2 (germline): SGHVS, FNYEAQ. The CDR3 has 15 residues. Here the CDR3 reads CASSSAGGPSYEQYF. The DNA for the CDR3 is TGTGCCAGCAGCTCGGCGGGGGGTCCTTCCTACGAGCAGTACTTC.

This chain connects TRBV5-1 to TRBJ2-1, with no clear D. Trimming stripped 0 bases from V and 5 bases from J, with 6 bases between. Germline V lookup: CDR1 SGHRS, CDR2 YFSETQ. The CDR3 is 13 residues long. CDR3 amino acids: CASSLALDNEQFF. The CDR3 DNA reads TGCGCCAGCAGCTTGGCTTTAGACAATGAGCAGTTCTTC. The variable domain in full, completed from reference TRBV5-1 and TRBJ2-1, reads KAGVTQTPRYLIKTRGQQVTLSCSPISGHRSVSWYQQTPGQGLQFLFEYFSETQRNKGNFPGRFSGRQFSNSRSEMNVSTLELGDSALYLCASSLALDNEQFFGPGTRLTVL.

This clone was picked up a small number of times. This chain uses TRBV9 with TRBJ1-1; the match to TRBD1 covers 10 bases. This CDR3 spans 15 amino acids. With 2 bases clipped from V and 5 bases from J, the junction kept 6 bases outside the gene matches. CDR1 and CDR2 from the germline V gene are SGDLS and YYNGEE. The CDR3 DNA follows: TGTGCCAGCAGCGTCTGGGACAGGGGAGGGACTGAAGCTTTCTTT. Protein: CASSVWDRGGTEAFF.